The T cell receptor beta chain under discussion was sequenced for a study of vaccination effects on CD4 cells after COVID-19. Study information: Researchers drew samples from a few convalescent patients early and late after vaccination.

With regard to this clone: The antigen is unknown.

Study-level points and caveats: Convalescents' spike-reactive clones after vaccination were mainly made up of new clones that the vaccine induced. Clones of infection and vaccine origin contracted markedly late after vaccination.

The culture ran for roughly ten days before CD4+ T cells were isolated. PCR showed that the person got SARS-CoV-2 infection at some point between March and December 2020. Subjects were given two BNT162b2 or mRNA-1273 vaccine doses. Germline V CDR1 and CDR2: SNHLY, FYNNEI. The CDR3 has 13 residues. V lost 5 bases and J lost 6, with 12 bases in between. Clones were read by immunoSEQ multiplex PCR, and TCRdb kept only the in-frame ones, dropping some. This table holds roughly 35,000 clones, around 72% found once. The receptor was isolated from a human donor who had a prior SARS-CoV-2 infection. The source was CD4+ T cells from PBMCs cultured without peptide, collected after COVID-19 vaccination. This rearrangement joins TRBV2 to TRBJ2-3; perhaps D is TRBD1 or TRBD2 (5 bases each). DNA of the CDR3: TGTGCCAGCAGTCGAGTTGAGGGGGATACGCAGTATTTT. It specifies CASSRVEGDTQYF.